This entry lists 9 T cell receptor beta chains sequenced from one sample in a study of technical replicates of blood from a few donors. The method was immunoSEQ multiplex PCR; TCRdb's version includes in-frame clones alone and lacks a portion of them. The data hold 62,000 or so clones, with roughly 86% observed a single time. Specimen: PBMCs. These receptors were collected from a human donor in good health. Some clones in this sample may be carry-over from other donors' samples.

The chain is built from TRBV18 and TRBJ1-2; D not certain. Trimming left V 4 bases short and J 3 bases short, with 9 bases between. The CDR3 length is 13 residues. The germline V gene encodes CDR1 KGHSH and CDR2 LQKENI. CDR3 residues: CASSLQEYYGYTF. As DNA, the CDR3 is TGTGCCAGCTCACTCCAGGAATACTATGGCTACACCTTC. The variable domain in full, completed from reference TRBV18 and TRBJ1-2, reads NAGVMQNPRHLVRRRGQEARLRCSPMKGHSHVYWYRQLPEEGLKFMVYLQKENIIDESGMPKERFSAEFPKEGPSILRIQQVVRGDSAAYFCASSLQEYYGYTFGSGTRLTVV.

V gene TRBV7-9 combines with J gene TRBJ1-4, with a possible D match to TRBD1 (5 bases). The CDR3 has 14 amino acids. The V end was cut by 2 bases, the J end by 6 bases, with 10 bases between. Germline lookup yields CDR1 SEHNR and CDR2 FQNEAQ (reference sequence). CDR3 residues: CASSLFGADEKLFF. The CDR3 nucleotides are TGTGCCAGCAGCTTATTTGGGGCAGATGAAAAACTGTTTTTT.

This sequence joins TRBV9 and TRBJ2-5; possibly TRBD1 for D (6 bases). Deletions cut 4 bases from V and 2 bases from J, with 9 bases between. CDR1 SGDLS and CDR2 YYNGEE come from the germline V gene. The CDR3 totals 13 residues. Written as DNA, the CDR3 is TGTGCCAGCAGCCAAGGACAGCAAGAGACCCAGTACTTC. Amino acid sequence: CASSQGQQETQYF.

This chain uses TRBV11-2 with TRBJ2-1; TRBD2 might be the D (5 bases). Trimming cost V 5 bases and J 10 bases, with 15 bases left between them. There are 13 residues in the CDR3. Germline CDR1 and CDR2: SGHAT and FQNNGV. The CDR3 DNA reads TGTGCCAGCAGCCCCCTACTAGTCGGGGAGCAGTTCTTC. Translation gives CASSPLLVGEQFF.

The J gene is TRBJ1-1, the V gene TRBV7-2; 8 positions match TRBD1. Germline CDR1 reads SGHTA; CDR2 reads FQGNSA. Trimming at V came to 6 bases and at J to 4 bases, leaving 4 bases not matched to a gene. This CDR3 comprises 13 residues. CDR3: CASRKTGGTEAFF. The DNA for the CDR3 is TGTGCCAGCAGGAAAACAGGGGGCACTGAAGCTTTCTTT.

This clone was picked up a small number of times. The chain combines TRBV27 with TRBJ1-3; the D is unclear. Trimming left V 2 bases short and J 0 bases short, with 5 bases between. This CDR3 is built from 14 residues. From germline, CDR1 is MNHEY and CDR2 SMNVEV (reference sequence). This CDR3 reads CASSLKSSGNTIYF. The DNA for the CDR3 is TGTGCCAGCAGTTTAAAGAGCTCTGGAAACACCATATATTTT.

The chain recombines TRBV6-1 with TRBJ1-5; 7 bases align to TRBD1. Germline CDR1 reads MNHNS; CDR2 reads SASEGT. The CDR3 contains 14 residues. V trimming: 4 bases; J trimming: 3 bases; junction bases outside the gene matches: 3. The CDR3 spells CASSGQGNNQPQHF. The CDR3 DNA reads TGTGCCAGCAGTGGACAGGGTAACAATCAGCCCCAGCATTTT.

This clone has just a few counts. The chain employs TRBV4-3 and TRBJ1-1; no firm D call. Per the germline V gene, CDR1 is LGHNA and CDR2 is YSLEER. The CDR3 is made up of 13 amino acids. Trimming removed 0 bases from V and 0 bases from J, with 2 bases in between. The CDR3 region is CASSQDMNTEAFF. The CDR3 coding sequence is TGCGCCAGCAGCCAAGATATGAACACTGAAGCTTTCTTT.

V gene TRBV5-6 combines with J gene TRBJ1-2; 7 bases agree with TRBD1. The V gene's germline CDR1 is SGHDT and CDR2 YYEEEE. The CDR3 runs to 14 residues. Trimming took 6 bases from V and 4 from J; bases not matched to a gene: 9. The CDR3 coding sequence is TGTGCCAGCATCCGGGACAGAGATTCCTATGGCTACACCTTC. This codes for CASIRDRDSYGYTF.